Listed below are T cell receptor beta chains from one sample, sequenced in a study of monozygotic twins with inflammatory bowel disease. TCRdb reanalyzed the 5' RACE reads, giving one entry per CDR3 protein sequence and no DNA. The repertoire table contains 330,000 or so distinct CDR3 sequences. The sample was blood. The receptors shown here come from a human donor with ulcerative colitis or Crohn's disease, or a healthy co-twin of an affected twin (not recorded which). Both conserved end residues are part of each CDR3. Rows may omit the clone size; those that give it use once, few, many or a size class.

clone size: .; J gene: TRBJ2-7; V gene: TRBV7-9; CDR3 protein: CASSLGPEQYF
clone size: .; J gene: TRBJ1-6; V gene: TRBV27; CDR3 protein: CASSLGYRTGGTSPLHF
clone size: .; J gene: TRBJ1-2; V gene: TRBV15; CDR3 protein: CATSRDGGGGGYTF
clone size: .; J gene: TRBJ2-5; V gene: TRBV7-9; CDR3 protein: CASSLVGETQYF
clone size: .; J gene: TRBJ2-7; V gene: TRBV6-5; CDR3 protein: CASSYSENRVGEQYF
clone size: .; J gene: TRBJ2-5; V gene: TRBV9; CDR3 protein: CASSVASREETQYF
clone size: .; J gene: TRBJ2-2; V gene: TRBV29-1; CDR3 protein: CSVEGGGTNTGELFF
clone size: .; J gene: TRBJ2-2; V gene: TRBV25-1; CDR3 protein: CASSEGRSGFATGELFF
clone size: .; J gene: TRBJ1-5; V gene: TRBV12-3/TRBV12-4; CDR3 protein: CASSFTSQPQHF
clone size: .; J gene: TRBJ2-7; V gene: TRBV6-2/TRBV6-3; CDR3 protein: CASSYRQGRYEQYF
clone size: .; J gene: TRBJ1-6; V gene: TRBV6-1; CDR3 protein: CASSQSRGRISPLHF
clone size: .; J gene: TRBJ1-1; V gene: TRBV5-1; CDR3 protein: CASSSPDRESTEAFF
clone size: .; J gene: TRBJ2-5; V gene: TRBV2; CDR3 protein: CASSLQGLGQETQYF
clone size: .; J gene: TRBJ1-1; V gene: TRBV6-1; CDR3 protein: CASSLRTAEAFF
clone size: .; J gene: TRBJ1-2; V gene: TRBV7-9; CDR3 protein: CASSSEDRGGYGYTF
clone size: .; J gene: TRBJ2-1; V gene: TRBV20-1; CDR3 protein: CSAISQGAGPSSYNEQFF
clone size: .; J gene: TRBJ2-1; V gene: TRBV9; CDR3 protein: CASSAEKNEQFF
clone size: .; J gene: TRBJ2-1; V gene: TRBV10-1; CDR3 protein: CASSRERAGTYNEQFF
clone size: .; J gene: TRBJ1-1; V gene: TRBV5-4; CDR3 protein: CASSLPPTFSRGDTEAFF
clone size: .; J gene: TRBJ2-5; V gene: TRBV18; CDR3 protein: CASSPELETQYF
clone size: .; J gene: TRBJ2-1; V gene: TRBV7-2; CDR3 protein: CASSFSGTTYNEQFF
clone size: .; J gene: TRBJ2-5; V gene: TRBV7-9; CDR3 protein: CASSRDSSQETQYF
clone size: .; J gene: TRBJ1-1; V gene: TRBV7-9; CDR3 protein: CASSSQGGMTEAFF
clone size: .; J gene: TRBJ1-6; V gene: TRBV4-1; CDR3 protein: CASTDRVGSPLHF
clone size: .; J gene: TRBJ1-2; V gene: TRBV6-5; CDR3 protein: CASSYSSGASYGYTF
clone size: .; J gene: TRBJ2-1; V gene: TRBV24-1; CDR3 protein: CATSDLRGSSYNEQFF
clone size: .; J gene: TRBJ2-7; V gene: TRBV18; CDR3 protein: CASSGPSDEQYF
clone size: .; J gene: TRBJ1-1; V gene: TRBV29-1; CDR3 protein: CSARTGSVTEAFF
clone size: .; J gene: TRBJ2-5; V gene: TRBV28; CDR3 protein: CASSLGGAQKTQYF
clone size: .; J gene: TRBJ2-3; V gene: TRBV4-1; CDR3 protein: CASSRSSRVDTQYF
clone size: .; J gene: TRBJ2-4; V gene: TRBV18; CDR3 protein: CASSPSGLAKNIQYF
clone size: medium-sized; J gene: TRBJ1-5; V gene: TRBV7-2; CDR3 protein: CASSLVGGNQPQHF
clone size: .; J gene: TRBJ2-1; V gene: TRBV2; CDR3 protein: CASSGEDGGEQFF
clone size: .; J gene: TRBJ2-3; V gene: TRBV5-1; CDR3 protein: CASITGTHSTDTQYF
clone size: .; J gene: TRBJ1-4; V gene: TRBV20-1; CDR3 protein: CSATGQPTTNEKLFF
clone size: .; J gene: TRBJ2-7; V gene: TRBV6-5; CDR3 protein: CASNYRDNSYEQYF
clone size: .; J gene: TRBJ1-1; V gene: TRBV4-1; CDR3 protein: CASSPPKPAGGRTEAFF
clone size: .; J gene: TRBJ2-7; V gene: TRBV20-1; CDR3 protein: CSASFGQGVFPYEQYF
clone size: .; J gene: TRBJ2-1; V gene: TRBV12-3/TRBV12-4; CDR3 protein: CASSLGTETNEQFF
clone size: .; J gene: TRBJ2-1; V gene: TRBV12-3/TRBV12-4; CDR3 protein: CASSLSGERNEQFF
clone size: .; J gene: TRBJ1-1; V gene: TRBV5-1; CDR3 protein: CASSLQTERPMNTEAFF
clone size: .; J gene: TRBJ2-1; V gene: TRBV28; CDR3 protein: CASSPLGYNEQFF
clone size: .; J gene: TRBJ1-6; V gene: TRBV15; CDR3 protein: CATSRVVWDSPLHF
clone size: .; J gene: TRBJ2-7; V gene: TRBV6-2/TRBV6-3; CDR3 protein: CASSHPGGEQYF
clone size: .; J gene: TRBJ2-7; V gene: TRBV20-1; CDR3 protein: CSATGTESPYEQYF